Following are 27 T cell receptor beta chains from one sample sequenced in a study of T cells expressing NK-cell markers (dated by TCRdb to the early 2020s). Receptor libraries were prepared by 5' RACE. Sequencing took place on an Illumina HiSeq 2000. TCRdb reprocessed the raw reads; every CDR3 protein sequence is a single record, and DNA is not supplied. This sample's table has entries for roughly 450,000 distinct CDR3 sequences. Clones ranked in the top ten supply over 1.1% of the sample. The specimen was blood T cells: a sorted CD56 or NKG2C T cell subset, CD4+ or CD8+ T cells, or bulk PBMC T cells (not recorded which). The receptors were sampled from a woman between 50 and 59 years old in good health. Donor details come from another sample of the same person, matched by shared clones.

CDR3 protein: CASSLPGGTAVGNTIYF. The V gene is TRBV12-3 or TRBV12-4, the J gene TRBJ1-3; TCRdb's assignment of TRBD1 cannot be checked, as there is no DNA. The CDR3 runs 17 residues.

This chain uses TRBV20-1 with TRBJ1-1. This CDR3 has 14 residues. CDR1 is DFQATT, CDR2 SNEGSKA, per germline (reference sequence). The CDR3 loop reads CSAPDRKENTEAFF.

The chain combines TRBV28 with TRBJ1-2; as DNA is missing, the TRBD1 call by TCRdb cannot be tested. Germline V CDR1 and CDR2: MDHEN, SYDVKM. The CDR3 loop spans 12 amino acids. The CDR3 loop reads CASRDRNYGYTF.

CDR3 residues: CASRDRSARYF. This chain uses TRBV10-1 with TRBJ2-7. The CDR3 contains 11 residues. Germline V gives CDR1 WNHNN, CDR2 SYGVQD (reference sequence).

J is TRBJ2-1 and V is TRBV6-6; the TCRdb D gene call, TRBD2, has no DNA to confirm it. The V gene's germline CDR1 is MNHNY and CDR2 SVGAGI (reference sequence). The CDR3 consists of 16 residues. The CDR3 sequence: CASSIGWREGSNEQFF.

The CDR3 region is CASSSEEETQYF. The chain couples TRBV7-8 to TRBJ2-5. Germline CDR1 and CDR2: SGHVS and FQNEAQ. The CDR3 covers 12 residues.

This rearrangement joins TRBV30 to TRBJ2-1; TCRdb gives TRBD1 as the D gene, but with no DNA this cannot be confirmed. The CDR3 length is 15 residues. CDR1 and CDR2 (germline): GTSNPN, SVGIG (reference sequence). Here the CDR3 reads CAWGSGTGVYNEQFF.

The chain links TRBV12-3 or TRBV12-4 to TRBJ2-2; the D call from TCRdb, TRBD2, cannot be confirmed without DNA. CDR3 size: 15 residues. CDR3 loop: CAFGASGRSTGELFF.

The J gene is TRBJ1-1, the V gene TRBV19. Germline loops: CDR1 LNHDA, CDR2 SQIVND (reference sequence). The CDR3 sequence is 14 residues long. CDR3 region: CASSIEVLNTEAFF.

The CDR3 loop is CSVPSDRYQETQYF. The V call is TRBV20-1, the J call TRBJ2-5; without DNA, the TCRdb call of TRBD2 cannot be checked. Germline V CDR1 and CDR2: DFQATT, SNEGSKA (reference sequence). The CDR3 contains 14 residues.

The genes are TRBV12-3 or TRBV12-4 and TRBJ2-5; there is no DNA to check the TCRdb D call of TRBD2. The CDR3 length is 15 residues. CDR3 in amino acids: CASSFGTSGSRMKYF.

The V and J genes are TRBV12-3 or TRBV12-4 and TRBJ2-7; TCRdb reports TRBD1, a call that lacks DNA to check it against. The CDR3 has 13 residues. The CDR3 is CASRPWDSYEQYF.

V usage is TRBV20-1 and J usage is TRBJ1-5. Germline V gives CDR1 DFQATT, CDR2 SNEGSKA (reference sequence). The CDR3 contains 12 residues. CDR3 protein: CSASNTNQPQHF.

V and J are TRBV5-1 and TRBJ2-1; TCRdb picks TRBD2, but there is no DNA to check that call. The V gene's germline CDR1 is SGHRS and CDR2 YFSETQ. The length of the CDR3 is 15 residues. This chain's CDR3 is CASSLPSGPSREQFF.

The chain employs TRBV5-1 and TRBJ2-2; TCRdb's D gene call, TRBD2, goes unchecked for lack of DNA. The CDR3 consists of 17 residues. In germline, CDR1 is SGHRS, CDR2 YFSETQ. Here the CDR3 reads CASSLVPSGIGTGELFF.

This rearrangement joins TRBV6-5 to TRBJ1-2. In germline, CDR1 is MNHEY, CDR2 SVGAGI. The CDR3 is 16 amino acids. CDR3: CASSYSVWDRNYGYTF.

This CDR3 is CATSDSGQGGRRQPQHF. J is TRBJ1-5 and V is TRBV24-1; the D call from TCRdb, TRBD1, cannot be confirmed without DNA. The CDR3 sequence is 17 residues long. The germline V gene has CDR1 KGHDR and CDR2 SFDVKD.

The J gene is TRBJ2-3, the V gene TRBV28; TCRdb names TRBD2, which stays unverified in the absence of DNA. This CDR3 has 15 amino acids. Looked up from germline, CDR1 is MDHEN and CDR2 is SYDVKM. The CDR3 reads CASSLLGSPTDTQYF.

The rearrangement links TRBV24-1 to TRBJ1-2; the D gene TCRdb calls, TRBD1, cannot be checked with no DNA. Germline assignment: CDR1 KGHDR and CDR2 SFDVKD. This CDR3 comprises 14 residues. The CDR3 protein is CATSDLKGSYGYTF.

This chain connects TRBV11-2 to TRBJ2-3; the TRBD2 assignment by TCRdb is unverifiable without DNA. The CDR3 runs to 13 residues. Germline V CDR1 and CDR2: SGHAT, FQNNGV. The CDR3: CASSAELVPAQYF.

V gene TRBV29-1 combines with J gene TRBJ1-2; TCRdb names TRBD1, which stays unverified in the absence of DNA. This CDR3 comprises 16 residues. Germline CDR1 reads SQVTM; CDR2 reads ANQGSEA. The CDR3 sequence is CSVGLLWVQGTFGYTF.

The gene calls are TRBV20-1 and TRBJ2-2. The length of the CDR3 is 15 residues. Germline V gene lookup returns CDR1 DFQATT and CDR2 SNEGSKA (reference sequence). The CDR3 sequence: CSARELGAATGELFF.

This chain connects TRBV20-1 to TRBJ2-7. CDR1 is DFQATT and CDR2 is SNEGSKA in the germline V gene (reference sequence). The CDR3 runs to 13 residues. The CDR3 spells CSARDVRVGEQYF.

This chain joins TRBV5-5 and TRBJ1-2; TCRdb proposes TRBD1, but this gene call is untestable without DNA. The length of the CDR3 is 14 residues. CDR1 and CDR2 (germline): SGHKS, YYEKEE (reference sequence). The CDR3 is CASSPRDRREGYTF.

CDR3 region: CATSWGLAGNEQFF. The chain combines TRBV15 with TRBJ2-1; TCRdb's D call, TRBD2, is unchecked because there is no DNA. The CDR3 runs 14 residues. CDR1 and CDR2 from the germline V gene are LNHNV and YYDKDF (reference sequence).

The rearrangement uses TRBV29-1 and TRBJ2-6. This CDR3 contains 14 residues. CDR1 and CDR2 (germline): SQVTM, ANQGSEA. Here the CDR3 reads CSVRRGSGANVLTF.

J is TRBJ1-5 and V is TRBV20-1; TCRdb's D gene call, TRBD1, goes unchecked for lack of DNA. Germline CDR1 is DFQATT and CDR2 is SNEGSKA (reference sequence). The CDR3 length is 16 residues. The chain's CDR3 is CSVAPGTGRRNQPQHF.